The source of this T cell receptor (beta chain) is a study of chemoradiotherapy in HPV16-positive cancers. Samples were taken several times over chemoradiotherapy. Assay: immunoSEQ multiplex PCR; the TCRdb copy retains only in-frame clones and omits some. The top ten hold roughly 7% of the sample, which has over 10,000 clones, 75% seen once. Germline CDR1 reads LGHNA; CDR2 reads YSLEER. The CDR3 runs 15 residues. The V end was cut by 1 base, the J end by 4 bases, with 13 bases between. A remark on this clone: As yet, its antigen is unknown.

Study-wide results and caveats: In HPV16-positive patients, HPV-responsive T-cell expansion tracked better recurrence-free survival. Only two HPV16-positive patients supplied the functional HPV-specificity definition. Non-HPV-specific T cells did not expand in tumors during treatment, whereas candidate HPV-specific clones and E7-related motifs did.

This chain links TRBV4-3 with TRBJ1-2, with a weak D call TRBD1 (6 bases). The receptor was derived from a human donor with HPV-associated anogenital cancer. This specimen was taken from a patient who underwent chemoradiotherapy. CDR3 amino acids: CASSQAQGLSYGYTF. DNA for the CDR3: TGCGCCAGCAGCCAAGCACAGGGTTTGAGCTATGGCTACACCTTC.